The next 25 T cell receptor beta chains were all read from a single sample in a study of CD8 T cells in Susac syndrome. RNA was extracted with the RNeasy kit, and a quantity of about 0.45 to 1 ug was reverse transcribed using random hexamers. TCRdb reanalysed the immunoSEQ multiplex PCR reads using MiXCR and keeps one entry per CDR3 protein. Here the sample spans 200,000 or so distinct CDR3 sequences, roughly 96% being singletons. Sequenced: CD4+ T cells from PBMCs. The receptors originated from a human donor with multiple sclerosis.

The CDR3 DNA sequence: TGCAGTGGTACTAAAAGGACAGGGCGGACTGAAGCTTTCTTT. This codes for CSGTKRTGRTEAFF. This sequence joins TRBV20-1 and TRBJ1-1; 8 bases match TRBD1. Germline assignment: CDR1 DFQATT and CDR2 SNEGSKA (reference sequence). V gave up 7 bases and J gave up 5 bases; unmatched junction bases: 12. This CDR3 region has 14 residues.

The CDR3 reads CASSFSGQGGGQYF. The CDR3 nucleotides read TGTGCCAGCAGCTTCTCTGGACAGGGGGGAGGGCAGTACTTC. The chain carries TRBV27 and TRBJ2-7; 10 bases line up with TRBD1. Trimming removed 6 bases from V and 9 bases from J; junction bases left unmatched: 11. Per germline, CDR1 MNHEY and CDR2 SMNVEV (reference sequence). There are 14 residues in the CDR3.

The rearrangement joins TRBV24-1 to TRBJ2-7; D unresolved. Germline loops: CDR1 KGHDR, CDR2 SFDVKD. CDR3 length: 12 amino acids. The V and J ends lost 0 bases and 4 bases respectively, with 3 bases between them. In nucleotides, the CDR3 is TGTGCCACCAGTGATTTGGGGTACGAGCAGTACTTC. Translation: CATSDLGYEQYF.

The V gene is TRBV27, the J gene TRBJ2-6, with 7 nucleotides matching TRBD1. This CDR3 contains 18 residues. Germline V lookup: CDR1 MNHEY, CDR2 SMNVEV (reference sequence). The V gene end was trimmed by 2 bases and the J gene end by 0 bases; junction bases not matched to a gene: 7. CDR3 region: CASSLTPTGSSGANVLTF. CDR3 coding DNA: TGTGCCAGCAGTTTAACCCCGACAGGGAGCTCTGGGGCCAACGTCCTGACTTTC.

This sequence joins TRBV6-6 and TRBJ2-3; D not resolved. V gave up 2 bases and J gave up 0 bases, with 3 bases separating them. Germline CDR1 MNHNY, CDR2 SVGAGI (reference sequence). This CDR3 region has 13 residues. The CDR3 here is CASSYISTDTQYF. The DNA for the CDR3 is TGTGCCAGCAGTTACATAAGCACAGATACGCAGTATTTT.

The chain combines TRBV14 with TRBJ2-1, with TRBD2 matching 7 bases. The V gene end was trimmed by 1 base and the J gene end by 10 bases; junction bases not matched to a gene: 4. Per the germline V gene, CDR1 is SGHDN and CDR2 is FVKESK. This CDR3 is built from 13 residues. The chain's CDR3 is CASSQGRLAEQFF. CDR3 sequence (DNA): TGTGCCAGCAGCCAAGGACGACTAGCCGAGCAGTTCTTC.

The chain uses TRBV25-1 and TRBJ2-5; tentatively, D is TRBD1 (7 bases). Germline V lookup: CDR1 MGHDK, CDR2 SYGVNS. The CDR3 has 10 amino acids. Trimming pared 11 bases from V and 9 bases from J, leaving 13 bases between. The CDR3 nucleotides read TGTGCCTGTGGCAGGGGGGCCCAGTACTTC. This encodes CACGRGAQYF.

The gene calls are TRBV7-2 and TRBJ2-3; unclear D gene. The CDR3 consists of 12 residues. The germline gives CDR1 SGHTA, CDR2 FQGNSA. V was shortened by 2 bases and J by 8 bases, with 8 bases between the two germline ends. CDR3 DNA: TGTGCCAGCAGCTTAAGGTCGGGTACGCAGTATTTT. Its protein is CASSLRSGTQYF. The variable domain in full, completed from reference TRBV7-2 and TRBJ2-3, reads GAGVSQSPSNKVTEKGKDVELRCDPISGHTALYWYRQSLGQGLEFLIYFQGNSAPDKSGLPSDRFSAERTGGSVSTLTIQRTQQEDSAVYLCASSLRSGTQYFGPGTRLTVL.

This clonotype has only one observation. The CDR3 is CASGYLWQGQETQYF. The CDR3 DNA reads as TGTGCTAGTGGTTACCTGTGGCAGGGCCAAGAGACCCAGTACTTC. This rearrangement joins TRBV12-5 to TRBJ2-5, with a tentative D call TRBD1 (5 bases). CDR1 is LGHNT, CDR2 FRNRAP, per germline. Between the trimmed V and J ends, which lost 4 bases and 1 base, there was a span of 13 bases. The length of the CDR3 is 15 residues.

This clonotype was seen only once. V gene TRBV6-1 combines with J gene TRBJ1-1, with no clear D. V was trimmed by 4 bases and J by 3 bases, leaving 15 bases between them. In germline, CDR1 is MNHNS, CDR2 SASEGT. CDR3 length: 15 residues. CDR3: CASSARPGRDTEAFF. Written as DNA, the CDR3 is TGTGCCAGCAGTGCCCGACCGGGCCGGGACACTGAAGCTTTCTTT.

The chain is built from TRBV4-2 and TRBJ1-1; 8 bases match TRBD1. Germline CDR1 is LGHNA and CDR2 is YNFKEQ. The CDR3 loop spans 15 amino acids. V lost 0 bases and J lost 4; bases outside the gene matches: 4. The CDR3 DNA sequence: TGTGCCAGCAGCCAAGATGCTACAGGGGGCACTGAAGCTTTCTTT. Translated: CASSQDATGGTEAFF.

The chain is built from TRBV6-1 and TRBJ2-7, with D unresolved. The CDR3 spans 12 residues. Germline loops: CDR1 MNHNS, CDR2 SASEGT. Trimming took 10 bases from V and 6 from J, leaving 16 bases between them. The CDR3 nucleotides read TGTGCCACCTCTACTCCCCCCCTCGAGCAGTACTTC. This codes for CATSTPPLEQYF.

The V gene is TRBV20-1, the J gene TRBJ2-1; 7 nucleotides agree with TRBD2. V trimming: 3 bases; J trimming: 7 bases; junction bases outside the gene matches: 12. CDR3 length: 15 amino acids. The V gene's germline CDR1 is DFQATT and CDR2 SNEGSKA (reference sequence). In nucleotides, the CDR3 is TGCAGTGCTAGGCGGCTGACGGGAGGAAGGAATGAGCAGTTCTTC. Translated: CSARRLTGGRNEQFF.

This chain connects TRBV12-3 or TRBV12-4 to TRBJ2-5; TRBD2 matches at 11 bases. The CDR3 runs 17 residues. J lost 7 bases, V lost 6 bases, and 16 bases had no gene match. This chain's CDR3 is CASSPVTGTSGSGTQYF. The CDR3 DNA follows: TGTGCCAGCAGCCCCGTAACCGGGACTAGCGGCTCAGGGACCCAGTACTTC.

This chain joins TRBV27 and TRBJ1-1; a weak D match, TRBD1 (5 bases). The CDR3 totals 13 residues. The germline V gene has CDR1 MNHEY and CDR2 SMNVEV (reference sequence). The V end lost 8 bases, the J end lost 1 base, and 11 bases lay between the germline ends. The CDR3 DNA reads TGTGCCAGCGCGTCAGGGTCGAACACTGAAGCTTTCTTT. It encodes CASASGSNTEAFF.

This sequence joins TRBV29-1 and TRBJ1-2; tentatively, D is TRBD1 (5 bases). V dropped 2 bases and J dropped 8 bases, with 21 bases sitting between them. Germline CDR1 SQVTM, CDR2 ANQGSEA. This CDR3 spans 15 amino acids. CDR3 protein: CSVEFPRWDLAGYTF. The CDR3 DNA reads TGCAGCGTTGAATTTCCCCGCTGGGACCTGGCCGGCTACACCTTC.

The chain uses TRBV11-2 and TRBJ2-7, with 7 bases that match TRBD1. Germline-derived CDR1 and CDR2 are SGHAT and FQNNGV. This CDR3 region has 14 residues. V lost 1 base to trimming and J lost 3 bases; unmatched junction nucleotides: 3. CDR3 nucleotides: TGTGCCAGCAGCTTAGGAGGGGGCGGCTACGAGCAGTACTTC. It yields the protein CASSLGGGGYEQYF.

The V call is TRBV11-2, the J call TRBJ2-5; TRBD2 matches at 8 bases. The germline V gene has CDR1 SGHAT and CDR2 FQNNGV. The V gene end was trimmed by 5 bases and the J gene end by 3 bases; junction bases not matched to a gene: 11. This CDR3 has 16 residues. The CDR3 here is CASSPARIAGKETQYF. CDR3 DNA: TGTGCCAGCAGCCCCGCCCGGATAGCGGGGAAAGAGACCCAGTACTTC.

The rearrangement uses TRBV20-1 and TRBJ2-3, with D maybe TRBD2 (6 bases). CDR1 and CDR2 (germline): DFQATT, SNEGSKA (reference sequence). This CDR3 spans 14 amino acids. The germline V and J ends were trimmed by 1 base and 6 bases, with 14 bases remaining between them. The CDR3 is CSARGPRGRDTQYF. The CDR3 region has the DNA TGCAGTGCTAGAGGGCCCCGGGGGAGGGATACGCAGTATTTT.

The chain combines TRBV7-2 with TRBJ1-5; maybe TRBD1 (6 bases). This CDR3 comprises 15 residues. CDR1 and CDR2 from the germline V gene are SGHTA and FQGNSA. With 2 bases removed from V and 3 bases from J, the gap between germline ends came to 11 bases. CDR3 in DNA: TGTGCCAGCAGCTTACCCGGGACACCCAATCAGCCCCAGCATTTT. Its protein is CASSLPGTPNQPQHF.

The sample holds one count of this clonotype. The chain carries TRBV30 and TRBJ1-5, with TRBD1 matching over 7 bases. The CDR3 has 17 residues. In germline, CDR1 is GTSNPN, CDR2 SVGIG (reference sequence). Losses at the gene ends were 1 base for V and 2 bases for J; bases not matched to a gene: 11. CDR3 residues: CAWSAPWDSTGNQPQHF. Written as DNA, the CDR3 is TGTGCCTGGAGTGCCCCCTGGGACAGCACCGGCAATCAGCCCCAGCATTTT.

V and J are TRBV3-1 and TRBJ2-7; 10 bases line up with TRBD2. Per germline, CDR1 LGHDT and CDR2 YNNKEL (reference sequence). After removal of 5 bases from V and 0 bases from J, the junction contained 10 bases not matched to a gene. The CDR3 contains 17 residues. Here the CDR3 DNA reads TGTGCCAGCAGCTTAAGCGGACTAGCGGATCGCTCCTACGAGCAGTACTTC. Its protein is CASSLSGLADRSYEQYF.

As DNA, the CDR3 is TGCAGCGTTCTTTTACAGGGGACTCAGCCCCAGCATTTT. It codes for CSVLLQGTQPQHF. V and J are TRBV29-1 and TRBJ1-5; 7 bases match TRBD1. Unmatched junction bases numbered 7, after V lost 5 bases and J lost 6 bases. The germline gives CDR1 SQVTM, CDR2 ANQGSEA. The CDR3 has 13 residues.

The rearrangement uses TRBV20-1 and TRBJ2-1; D is tentatively TRBD1 or TRBD2 (7 bases each). Per germline, CDR1 DFQATT and CDR2 SNEGSKA (reference sequence). The CDR3 contains 11 residues. V was clipped by 5 bases and J by 9 bases, with 11 bases between them. In DNA form, the CDR3 reads TGCAGTGCTCGCAGGGGGGGTGAGCAGTTCTTC. It encodes CSARRGGEQFF.

This rearrangement joins TRBV12-3 or TRBV12-4 to TRBJ1-1; D gene unclear. The CDR3 sequence is 15 residues long. Trimming left V 3 bases short and J 1 base short, with 12 bases between. The CDR3 bases are TGTGCCAGCAGTTTTAAGCGGCTTGGGAACACTGAAGCTTTCTTT. Translation gives CASSFKRLGNTEAFF.